These T cell receptor beta chains were read from a single sample in a study of blood T cell repertoires in COVID-19. Repertoires were generated with immunoSEQ multiplex PCR, while TCRdb's copy carries only in-frame clones and drops some. The sample holds 250,000 to 350,000 clones, 87% seen once. The sequencing input was PBMCs or T cells enriched from blood (not recorded which). The receptors shown here come from a woman aged 18 to 35 who had recovered from COVID-19. The CDR3 runs from the conserved cysteine through the conserved F or W. The order of the fields is D gene, V gene, clone size, J gene, CDR3 protein, CDR3 DNA. A D gene is named only where the DNA matches it firmly. The size field is filled for only some rows; it gives once, few, many or a size class.

d_call: .; v_call: TRBV4-1; clone_size: .; j_call: TRBJ2-7; cdr3_aa: CASSHPLRSYEQYF; cdr3_nt: TGCGCCAGCAGCCACCCCTTGAGGTCCTACGAGCAGTACTTC
d_call: .; v_call: TRBV18; clone_size: .; j_call: TRBJ2-1; cdr3_aa: CASSPLSYNEQFF; cdr3_nt: TGTGCCAGCTCACCTCTTAGTTACAATGAGCAGTTCTTC
d_call: .; v_call: TRBV28; clone_size: .; j_call: TRBJ2-3; cdr3_aa: CASSLGAATTDTQYF; cdr3_nt: TGTGCCAGCAGTTTGGGAGCGGCGACCACAGATACGCAGTATTTT
d_call: TRBD1; v_call: TRBV7-2; clone_size: .; j_call: TRBJ1-3; cdr3_aa: CASRDSPRNTIYF; cdr3_nt: TGTGCCAGCCGGGACAGCCCAAGAAACACCATATATTTT
d_call: .; v_call: TRBV9; clone_size: once; j_call: TRBJ1-1; cdr3_aa: CASTKGQLNTEAFF; cdr3_nt: TGTGCCAGCACTAAAGGACAGCTTAACACTGAAGCTTTCTTT
d_call: .; v_call: TRBV27; clone_size: .; j_call: TRBJ2-7; cdr3_aa: CASSSGLGGSYEQYF; cdr3_nt: TGTGCCAGCAGTTCAGGCCTGGGGGGCTCCTACGAGCAGTACTTC
d_call: TRBD1; v_call: TRBV2; clone_size: .; j_call: TRBJ2-7; cdr3_aa: CASILQWDRGYYEQYF; cdr3_nt: TGTGCCAGCATACTTCAATGGGACAGGGGATACTACGAGCAGTACTTC
d_call: .; v_call: TRBV7-9; clone_size: once; j_call: TRBJ1-1; cdr3_aa: CASSSGNRLNTEAFF; cdr3_nt: TGTGCCAGCAGCTCCGGGAACAGACTGAACACTGAAGCTTTCTTT
d_call: TRBD2; v_call: TRBV24-1; clone_size: .; j_call: TRBJ2-5; cdr3_aa: CATSVGTSGGWETQYF; cdr3_nt: TGTGCCACCAGTGTCGGGACTAGCGGGGGCTGGGAGACCCAGTACTTC
d_call: TRBD2; v_call: TRBV6-2/TRBV6-3; clone_size: .; j_call: TRBJ2-1; cdr3_aa: CASSSLWTSGGVYNEQFF; cdr3_nt: TGTGCCAGCAGTTCCCTTTGGACTAGCGGGGGGGTCTACAATGAGCAGTTCTTC
d_call: .; v_call: TRBV2; clone_size: .; j_call: TRBJ1-4; cdr3_aa: CASREQINEKLFF; cdr3_nt: TGTGCCAGCAGGGAACAGATTAATGAAAAACTGTTTTTT
d_call: TRBD1; v_call: TRBV5-1; clone_size: .; j_call: TRBJ1-5; cdr3_aa: CASSDGTALDQPQHF; cdr3_nt: TGCGCCAGCAGCGATGGGACAGCACTCGATCAGCCCCAGCATTTT
d_call: .; v_call: TRBV9; clone_size: .; j_call: TRBJ1-2; cdr3_aa: CASSVNEATDNYGYTF; cdr3_nt: TGTGCCAGCAGCGTAAACGAGGCGACCGATAACTATGGCTACACCTTC
d_call: TRBD1; v_call: TRBV5-1; clone_size: .; j_call: TRBJ1-2; cdr3_aa: CASSSQTGEYGYTF; cdr3_nt: TGCGCCAGCAGCTCACAGACAGGGGAATATGGCTACACCTTC
d_call: .; v_call: TRBV2; clone_size: .; j_call: TRBJ1-5; cdr3_aa: CASRAQGPNQPQHF; cdr3_nt: TGTGCCAGCCGTGCGCAGGGTCCCAATCAGCCCCAGCATTTT
d_call: TRBD1; v_call: TRBV28; clone_size: .; j_call: TRBJ2-2; cdr3_aa: CASSQYGDRVNTGELFF; cdr3_nt: TGTGCCAGCAGTCAGTACGGGGACAGGGTGAACACCGGGGAGCTGTTTTTT
d_call: .; v_call: TRBV27; clone_size: .; j_call: TRBJ2-6; cdr3_aa: CATGRRAGANVLTF; cdr3_nt: TGTGCCACCGGCCGGAGGGCTGGGGCCAACGTCCTGACTTTC
d_call: .; v_call: TRBV11-2; clone_size: once; j_call: TRBJ2-7; cdr3_aa: CASSPRDIRPGEQYF; cdr3_nt: TGTGCCAGCAGCCCCCGGGACATAAGGCCAGGCGAGCAGTACTTC
d_call: .; v_call: TRBV19; clone_size: .; j_call: TRBJ2-7; cdr3_aa: CASKLQGGMDEQYF; cdr3_nt: TGTGCCAGTAAACTTCAGGGTGGAATGGACGAGCAGTACTTC
d_call: TRBD1; v_call: TRBV9; clone_size: .; j_call: TRBJ1-2; cdr3_aa: CASSVLGSTGVGGYTF; cdr3_nt: TGTGCCAGCAGCGTATTGGGGTCGACAGGGGTTGGCGGCTACACCTTC
d_call: TRBD1; v_call: TRBV28; clone_size: .; j_call: TRBJ1-1; cdr3_aa: CASSETGTGTEAFF; cdr3_nt: TGTGCCAGCAGTGAGACCGGGACAGGCACTGAAGCTTTCTTT
d_call: TRBD1; v_call: TRBV19; clone_size: .; j_call: TRBJ1-6; cdr3_aa: CASSSRPRQGGGSPLHF; cdr3_nt: TGTGCCAGTAGTTCAAGACCCCGACAGGGCGGCGGTTCACCCCTCCACTTT
d_call: TRBD2; v_call: TRBV28; clone_size: .; j_call: TRBJ2-5; cdr3_aa: CASSFSRGWETQYF; cdr3_nt: TGTGCCAGCAGTTTTTCGCGGGGGTGGGAGACCCAGTACTTC
d_call: .; v_call: TRBV19; clone_size: .; j_call: TRBJ1-1; cdr3_aa: CASSPLAGTEAFF; cdr3_nt: TGTGCCAGTAGCCCCCTCGCGGGGACTGAAGCTTTCTTT
d_call: TRBD1; v_call: TRBV5-4; clone_size: .; j_call: TRBJ1-6; cdr3_aa: CASSMGQGGSPLHF; cdr3_nt: TGTGCCAGCAGCATGGGACAGGGAGGTTCACCCCTCCACTTT
d_call: .; v_call: TRBV28; clone_size: .; j_call: TRBJ1-1; cdr3_aa: CASSLGQRNTEAFF; cdr3_nt: TGTGCCAGCAGTTTAGGACAGCGGAACACTGAAGCTTTCTTT
d_call: .; v_call: TRBV7-9; clone_size: .; j_call: TRBJ2-1; cdr3_aa: CASSLAGGSAPGYNEQFF; cdr3_nt: TGTGCCAGCAGCTTAGCGGGGGGATCGGCTCCGGGGTACAATGAGCAGTTCTTC
d_call: .; v_call: TRBV28; clone_size: .; j_call: TRBJ1-3; cdr3_aa: CASSSIWPGNTIYF; cdr3_nt: TGTGCCAGCAGCTCCATTTGGCCTGGAAACACCATATATTTT
d_call: TRBD1; v_call: TRBV11-2; clone_size: .; j_call: TRBJ2-7; cdr3_aa: CASRKGGAEQYF; cdr3_nt: TGTGCCAGCAGGAAAGGGGGCGCCGAGCAGTACTTC
d_call: .; v_call: TRBV3-1/TRBV3-2; clone_size: .; j_call: TRBJ2-7; cdr3_aa: CASSEGPTYEQYF; cdr3_nt: TGTGCCAGCAGCGAAGGGCCCACCTACGAGCAGTACTTC
d_call: .; v_call: TRBV19; clone_size: .; j_call: TRBJ2-3; cdr3_aa: CASSSPGQTADTQYF; cdr3_nt: TGTGCCAGTAGTTCCCCCGGACAAACAGCAGATACGCAGTATTTT
d_call: .; v_call: TRBV24-1; clone_size: .; j_call: TRBJ1-1; cdr3_aa: CATSSGVATEAFF; cdr3_nt: TGTGCCACCAGTTCAGGGGTCGCCACTGAAGCTTTCTTT
d_call: .; v_call: TRBV3-1/TRBV3-2; clone_size: few; j_call: TRBJ2-2; cdr3_aa: CASSQVSAGELFF; cdr3_nt: TGTGCCAGCAGCCAAGTTTCAGCCGGGGAGCTGTTTTTT
d_call: .; v_call: TRBV19; clone_size: .; j_call: TRBJ1-3; cdr3_aa: CASSTTAGPGNTIYF; cdr3_nt: TGTGCCAGTAGTACCACCGCGGGTCCTGGAAACACCATATATTTT
d_call: .; v_call: TRBV7-3; clone_size: once; j_call: TRBJ1-6; cdr3_aa: CASSFLGGNNSPLHF; cdr3_nt: TGTGCCAGCAGCTTTCTTGGGGGGAATAATTCACCCCTCCACTTT
d_call: TRBD1; v_call: TRBV7-3; clone_size: .; j_call: TRBJ1-4; cdr3_aa: CASSFVQGALTNEKLFF; cdr3_nt: TGTGCCAGCAGCTTTGTTCAGGGGGCTCTTACTAATGAAAAACTGTTTTTT
d_call: .; v_call: TRBV28; clone_size: .; j_call: TRBJ1-1; cdr3_aa: CASSLVRDFNTEAFF; cdr3_nt: TGTGCCAGCAGTTTAGTCAGGGACTTCAACACTGAAGCTTTCTTT